The clone carrying this T cell receptor beta chain came up a few times. Its target is unknown. These data originate in a study of beta chain features in type 1 diabetes. The overall study: Sorted cells numbering over 95,000,000 were examined across all samples. Regarding the study as a whole: Shortening that was moderate but significant affected the TCRB CDR3s of Type 1 diabetes patients in all four CD4+ subsets.

Expressed TCRB transcripts were sequenced because the isolated RNA had all been reverse transcribed beforehand. TCRdb's table, derived via immunoSEQ multiplex PCR, lists solely in-frame clones and lacks some. The sample has hundreds of thousands of clones; approximately 15% are singletons. The clonotype originates from a young man with type 1 diabetes. The sequencing sample was made of naive CD4+ T cells from blood.

The CDR3 spells CASSLLAGTALSYEQYF. CDR3 sequence (DNA): TGTGCCAGCAGCTTATTAGCCGGGACAGCTTTATCCTACGAGCAGTACTTC. J is TRBJ2-7 and V is TRBV11-2; 7 bases map to TRBD1. Germline V CDR1 and CDR2: SGHAT, FQNNGV. This CDR3 contains 17 residues. Unmatched junction bases numbered 11, after V lost 2 bases and J lost 1 base.